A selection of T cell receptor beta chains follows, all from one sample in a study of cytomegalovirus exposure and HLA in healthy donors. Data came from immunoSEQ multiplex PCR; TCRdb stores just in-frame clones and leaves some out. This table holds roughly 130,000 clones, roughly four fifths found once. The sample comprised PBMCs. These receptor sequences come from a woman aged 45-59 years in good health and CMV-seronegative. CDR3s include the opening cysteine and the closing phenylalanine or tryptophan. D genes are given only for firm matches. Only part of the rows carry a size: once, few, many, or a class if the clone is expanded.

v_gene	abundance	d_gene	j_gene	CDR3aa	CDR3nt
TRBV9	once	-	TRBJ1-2	CASSAHQGPGYGYTF	TGTGCCAGCAGCGCGCACCAGGGTCCTGGGTATGGCTACACCTTC
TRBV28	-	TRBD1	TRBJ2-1	CASSLWAGGNEQFF	TGTGCCAGCAGTTTATGGGCAGGGGGCAATGAGCAGTTCTTC
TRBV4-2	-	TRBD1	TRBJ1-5	CASSSGEGADGNQPQHF	TGTGCCAGCAGCTCTGGCGAGGGGGCAGACGGAAATCAGCCCCAGCATTTT
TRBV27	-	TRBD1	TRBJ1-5	CASSSDRGWQPQHF	TGTGCCAGCAGTTCAGACAGGGGTTGGCAGCCCCAGCATTTT
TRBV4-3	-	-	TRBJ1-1	CASSQAKNTEAFF	TGCGCCAGCAGCCAAGCAAAGAACACTGAAGCTTTCTTT
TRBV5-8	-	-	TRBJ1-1	CASSLEDKENTEAFF	TGTGCCAGCAGCTTGGAGGACAAGGAGAACACTGAAGCTTTCTTT
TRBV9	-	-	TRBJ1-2	CASSALDVTLPSHGYTF	TGTGCCAGCAGCGCTCTCGACGTGACACTCCCTTCTCACGGCTACACCTTC
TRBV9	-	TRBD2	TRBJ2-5	CASSAWGGQETQYF	TGTGCCAGCAGCGCGTGGGGGGGCCAAGAGACCCAGTACTTC
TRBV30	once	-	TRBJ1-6	CAWSGGVNSPLHF	TGTGCCTGGAGTGGGGGCGTTAATTCACCCCTCCACTTT
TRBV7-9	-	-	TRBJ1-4	CASSLDVGANEKLFF	TGTGCCAGCAGCTTAGATGTGGGCGCTAATGAAAAACTGTTTTTT
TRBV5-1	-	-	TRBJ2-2	CASSLLQGGNTGELFF	TGCGCCAGCAGCTTGCTCCAGGGAGGGAACACCGGGGAGCTGTTTTTT
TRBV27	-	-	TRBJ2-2	CASSSSDLVSNTGELFF	TGTGCCAGCAGTTCTTCTGACTTAGTTTCGAACACCGGGGAGCTGTTTTTT
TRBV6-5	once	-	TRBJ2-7	CASSYQDRSAYEQYF	TGTGCCAGCAGTTATCAGGACAGATCGGCCTACGAGCAGTACTTC
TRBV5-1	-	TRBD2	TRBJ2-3	CASSLELAGPSTSTDTQYF	TGCGCCAGCAGCTTGGAACTAGCGGGACCGAGTACTAGCACAGATACGCAGTATTTT
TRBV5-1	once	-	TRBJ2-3	CASSLADRWTRREDTQYF	TGCGCCAGCAGCTTGGCCGACCGATGGACACGAAGGGAAGATACGCAGTATTTT
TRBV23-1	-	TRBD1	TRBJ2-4	CASSQFGPTGRFGVCKNIQYF	TGCGCCAGCAGTCAATTTGGCCCGACAGGGAGATTCGGAGTATGCAAAAACATTCAGTACTTC
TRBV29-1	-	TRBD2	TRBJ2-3	CSVEGLGSAGVITDTQYF	TGCAGCGTTGAGGGGTTAGGGAGCGCGGGAGTGATAACAGATACGCAGTATTTT
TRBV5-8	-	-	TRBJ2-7	CASSGWSTIGSYEQYF	TGTGCCAGCAGCGGGTGGAGTACTATTGGGTCCTACGAGCAGTACTTC
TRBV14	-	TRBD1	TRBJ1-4	CASSQVRQGGEKLFF	TGTGCCAGCAGCCAAGTGCGTCAGGGGGGCGAAAAACTGTTTTTT
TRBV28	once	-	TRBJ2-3	CASSSVRGATDTQYF	TGTGCCAGCAGTTCCGTAAGGGGCGCCACAGATACGCAGTATTTT
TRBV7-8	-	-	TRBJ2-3	CASCSSSTDTQYF	TGTGCCAGCTGCTCTTCTAGCACAGATACGCAGTATTTT
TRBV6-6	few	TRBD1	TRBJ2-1	CASSDRDEQFF	TGTGCCAGCAGCGACAGGGATGAGCAGTTCTTC
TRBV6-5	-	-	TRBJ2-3	CASSYDGSITDTQYF	TGTGCCAGCAGTTACGACGGGAGTATTACAGATACGCAGTATTTT
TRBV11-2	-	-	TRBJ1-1	CASSLQGANTEAFF	TGTGCCAGCAGCTTACAGGGTGCGAACACTGAAGCTTTCTTT
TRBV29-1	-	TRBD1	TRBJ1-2	CSVEDREGYTF	TGCAGCGTAGAGGACAGGGAAGGCTACACCTTC
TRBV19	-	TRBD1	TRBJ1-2	CASTLAGTEIYGYTF	TGTGCCAGTACCCTCGCCGGGACAGAAATCTATGGCTACACCTTC
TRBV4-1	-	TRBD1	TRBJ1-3	CASSQDRTGGSTGNTIYF	TGCGCCAGCAGCCAAGATCGAACAGGGGGCTCGACTGGAAACACCATATATTTT
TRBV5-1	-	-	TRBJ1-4	CASSPSLNRREKLFF	TGCGCCAGCAGCCCAAGTTTGAACCGGAGGGAAAAACTGTTTTTT
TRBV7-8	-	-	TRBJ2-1	CASSLRELSVF	TGTGCCAGCAGCTTACGTGAGCTATCGGTCTTC
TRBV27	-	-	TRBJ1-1	CASSPVMSGMNTEAFF	TGTGCCAGCAGTCCAGTAATGAGCGGAATGAACACTGAAGCTTTCTTT
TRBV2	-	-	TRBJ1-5	CASRYYSNQPQHF	TGTGCCAGCAGATACTATAGCAATCAGCCCCAGCATTTT
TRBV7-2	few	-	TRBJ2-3	CASSLVGGIRTDTQYF	TGTGCCAGCAGCTTAGTCGGCGGGATCCGCACAGATACGCAGTATTTT
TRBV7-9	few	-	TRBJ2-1	CASSLDQRNEQFF	TGTGCCAGCAGCTTAGATCAACGGAATGAGCAGTTCTTC
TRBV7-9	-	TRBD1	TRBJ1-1	CASSLRGSGNTEAFF	TGTGCCAGCAGCCTCAGGGGGTCTGGGAACACTGAAGCTTTCTTT
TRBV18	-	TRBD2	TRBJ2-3	CASSEETSGVSRTDTQYF	TGTGCCAGCTCAGAGGAGACTAGCGGGGTATCGAGGACAGATACGCAGTATTTT
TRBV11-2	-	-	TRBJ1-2	CASSLGGGPGYTF	TGTGCCAGCAGCTTAGGGGGGGGTCCTGGCTACACCTTC
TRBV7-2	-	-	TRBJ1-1	CASSAPGYEAFF	TGTGCCAGCAGCGCGCCGGGTTATGAAGCTTTCTTT
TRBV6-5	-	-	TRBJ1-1	CASSYSISGQTEAFF	TGTGCCAGCAGTTACTCGATCTCCGGACAGACTGAAGCTTTCTTT
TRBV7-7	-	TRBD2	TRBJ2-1	CASSRLIAGGPLYNEQFF	TGTGCTAGCAGTCGCCTCATAGCGGGAGGGCCTCTCTACAATGAGCAGTTCTTC
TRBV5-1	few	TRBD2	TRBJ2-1	CASASGRRPYNEQFF	TGCGCCAGTGCTAGCGGGAGGAGGCCCTACAATGAGCAGTTCTTC
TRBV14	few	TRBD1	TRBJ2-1	CASRRSGGSYNEQFF	TGTGCCAGCAGACGGTCAGGGGGCTCCTACAATGAGCAGTTCTTC
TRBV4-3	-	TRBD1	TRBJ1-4	CASSQGPGTVLNEKLFF	TGCGCCAGCAGCCAAGGCCCCGGGACAGTGCTTAATGAAAAACTGTTTTTT
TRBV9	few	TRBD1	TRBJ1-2	CASSVAITGGDDGYPF	TGTGCCAGCAGCGTAGCTATAACAGGGGGTGATGATGGCTACCCCTTC
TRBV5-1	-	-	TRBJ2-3	CASSLSGGFGTDTQYF	TGCGCCAGCAGCTTGAGTGGAGGGTTCGGCACAGATACGCAGTATTTT
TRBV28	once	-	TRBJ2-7	CASNVPGSSYEQYF	TGTGCCAGTAATGTGCCGGGGTCGTCCTACGAGCAGTACTTC
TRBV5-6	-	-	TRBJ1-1	CASSFGLTDRGF	TGTGCCAGCAGCTTTGGCCTCACGGATCGGGGCTTT
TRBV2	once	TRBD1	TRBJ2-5	CASSTGGTQYF	TGTGCCAGCTCTACAGGGGGGACCCAGTACTTC
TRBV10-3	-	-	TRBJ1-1	CAISAGDVTMNTEAFF	TGTGCCATCAGTGCGGGTGATGTGACTATGAACACTGAAGCTTTCTTT